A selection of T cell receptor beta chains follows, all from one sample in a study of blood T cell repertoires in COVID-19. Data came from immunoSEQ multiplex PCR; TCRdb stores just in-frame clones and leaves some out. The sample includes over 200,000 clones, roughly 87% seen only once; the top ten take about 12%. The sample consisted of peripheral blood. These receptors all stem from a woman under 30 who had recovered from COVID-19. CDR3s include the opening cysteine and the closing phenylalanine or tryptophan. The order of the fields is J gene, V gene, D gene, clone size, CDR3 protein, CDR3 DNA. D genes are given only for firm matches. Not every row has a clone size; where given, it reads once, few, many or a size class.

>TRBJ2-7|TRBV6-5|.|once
CASRMEGGSYEQYF
TGTGCCAGCAGGATGGAGGGGGGGAGCTACGAGCAGTACTTC
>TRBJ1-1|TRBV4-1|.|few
CASSQGRGPGGTEAFF
TGCGCCAGCAGCCAAGGAAGAGGACCCGGGGGGACTGAAGCTTTCTTT
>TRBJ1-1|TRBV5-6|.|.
CASSLLVMGPGLNTEAFF
TGTGCCAGCAGCTTGTTAGTTATGGGGCCAGGCTTGAACACTGAAGCTTTCTTT
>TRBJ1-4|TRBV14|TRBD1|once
CASSRPTGANEKLFF
TGTGCCAGCAGCCGACCGACAGGGGCTAATGAAAAACTGTTTTTT
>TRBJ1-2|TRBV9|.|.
CASSVASYGYTF
TGTGCCAGCAGCGTGGCCAGCTATGGCTACACCTTC
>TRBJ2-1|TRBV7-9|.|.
CASSSEGPGVYYNEQFF
TGTGCCAGCAGCTCCGAAGGACCGGGGGTATACTACAATGAGCAGTTCTTC
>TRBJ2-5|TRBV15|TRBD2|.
CATSRDSASGSPRETQYF
TGTGCCACCAGCAGAGATTCGGCTAGCGGGAGTCCCCGGGAGACCCAGTACTTC
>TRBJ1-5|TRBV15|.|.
CATSRAAGASPQHF
TGTGCCACCAGCAGAGCAGCCGGAGCGTCGCCCCAGCATTTT
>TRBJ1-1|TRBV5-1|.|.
CASSKAGPGRVNTEAFF
TGCGCCAGCAGCAAAGCGGGGCCAGGGCGGGTGAACACTGAAGCTTTCTTT
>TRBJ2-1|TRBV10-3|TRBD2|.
CAISEGTSGNEQFF
TGTGCCATCAGTGAAGGGACTAGCGGCAATGAGCAGTTCTTC
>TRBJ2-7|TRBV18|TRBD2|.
CASSPPFGGSGYEQYF
TGTGCCAGCTCACCACCCTTTGGCGGGAGCGGGTACGAGCAGTACTTC
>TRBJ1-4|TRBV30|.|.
CAWRNSGGRTNEKLFF
TGTGCCTGGCGAAACTCGGGGGGCCGGACTAATGAAAAACTGTTTTTT
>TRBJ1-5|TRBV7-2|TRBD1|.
CASSLGTGRGYF
TGTGCCAGCAGCTTAGGTACAGGCAGGGGGTATTTT
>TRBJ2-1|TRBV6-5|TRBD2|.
CASSWTSGSNEQFF
TGTGCCAGCAGTTGGACTAGCGGGAGCAATGAGCAGTTCTTC
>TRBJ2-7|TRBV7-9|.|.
CASSLATRAYEQYF
TGTGCCAGCAGCTTAGCAACTAGGGCCTACGAGCAGTACTTC
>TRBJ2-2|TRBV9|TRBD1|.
CASSARQGATGELFF
TGTGCCAGCAGCGCTAGACAGGGGGCGACCGGGGAGCTGTTTTTT
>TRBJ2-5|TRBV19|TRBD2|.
CASSTLAAQETQYF
TGTGCCAGTAGTACACTAGCGGCCCAAGAGACCCAGTACTTC
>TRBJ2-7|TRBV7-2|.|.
CASSLTREDEQYF
TGTGCCAGCAGCTTAACCAGGGAGGACGAGCAGTACTTC
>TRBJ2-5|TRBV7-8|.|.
CASSRTKQETQYF
TGTGCCAGCAGCCGTACTAAACAAGAGACCCAGTACTTC
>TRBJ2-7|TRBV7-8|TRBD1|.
CASSLGQGRDEQYF
TGTGCCAGCAGCCTGGGACAGGGGAGGGACGAGCAGTACTTC
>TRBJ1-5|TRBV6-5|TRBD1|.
CASSYSGTGDQPQHF
TGTGCCAGCAGTTACTCGGGGACAGGTGATCAGCCCCAGCATTTT
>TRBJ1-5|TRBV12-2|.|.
CASRLVAGDESYSNQPQHF
TGTGCAAGTCGCTTAGTGGCAGGGGACGAATCATATAGCAATCAGCCCCAGCATTTT
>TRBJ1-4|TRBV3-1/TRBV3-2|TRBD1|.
CASSLRGTGDEKLFF
TGTGCCAGCAGCTTGCGCGGGACAGGGGACGAAAAACTGTTTTTT
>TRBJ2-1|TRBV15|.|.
CATSRVDSHEYNEQFF
TGTGCCACCAGCAGAGTTGACAGCCACGAATACAATGAGCAGTTCTTC
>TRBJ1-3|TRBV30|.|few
CAWSVGGAGNTIYF
TGTGCCTGGAGTGTGGGAGGGGCTGGAAACACCATATATTTT